Following are 10 T cell receptor beta chains from one sample sequenced in a study of T-cell memory formation after mild COVID-19. Each CDR3 protein is one row after TCRdb ran MiXCR on the 5' RACE reads. Here the sample spans almost 350,000 distinct CDR3 sequences, approximately 22% being singletons. Sample: PBMCs or a T cell subset sorted from them (not recorded which). The receptors come from a man aged 18 to 29 who had mild COVID-19 (a few samples of this study predate the infection). Cell type and time point are not known.

This clonotype appeared a few times. This chain uses TRBV7-9 with TRBJ1-4; D gene uncertain. The V and J ends lost 4 bases and 3 bases respectively, with 9 bases between them. Germline V lookup: CDR1 SEHNR, CDR2 FQNEAQ (reference sequence). The CDR3 length is 14 residues. The CDR3 DNA sequence: TGTGCCAGCAGCTGGGTGCCGGCTAATGAAAAACTGTTTTTT. Residues: CASSWVPANEKLFF.

This clonotype was detected only a few times. The gene calls are TRBV6-5 and TRBJ1-1; D is perhaps TRBD1 (5 bases). The CDR3 consists of 15 residues. The germline CDR1 and CDR2 sequences are MNHEY and SVGAGI. The V end was cut by 2 bases, the J end by 0 bases, with 10 bases between. This chain's CDR3 is CASSYGGAMNTEAFF. CDR3 nucleotides: TGTGCCAGCAGTTACGGCGGGGCCATGAACACTGAAGCTTTCTTT.

This clonotype was seen a handful of times. The chain joins TRBV10-3 to TRBJ1-5; 9 nucleotides line up with TRBD1. The germline CDR1 and CDR2 sequences are ENHRY and SYGVKD. The junction had 2 bases not matched to a gene; V was cut back by 4 bases and J by 4 bases. The length of the CDR3 is 14 residues. The CDR3 is CAISGTGENQPQHF. The CDR3 DNA follows: TGTGCCATCAGTGGGACAGGGGAAAATCAGCCCCAGCATTTT.

In its sample, this clonotype was seen a few times. The chain uses TRBV9 and TRBJ2-1, with D tentatively TRBD2 (6 bases). Trimming removed 3 bases at V and 5 bases at J, with 21 bases between. This CDR3 is built from 17 residues. The V gene's germline CDR1 is SGDLS and CDR2 YYNGEE. CDR3 sequence: CASSASPGAGPHNEQFF. CDR3 DNA sequence: TGTGCCAGCAGCGCGAGCCCCGGGGCGGGGCCCCACAATGAGCAGTTCTTC.

The rearrangement joins TRBV11-3 to TRBJ1-1; D is unresolved. This CDR3 comprises 13 residues. CDR1 SGHNT and CDR2 YENEEA come from the germline V gene. Trimming pared 3 bases from V and 1 base from J, leaving 6 bases between. CDR3 in DNA: TGTGCCAGCAGCTTCGGGGAGAACACTGAAGCTTTCTTT. This translates into CASSFGENTEAFF.

This clonotype has a handful of counts. The chain carries TRBV20-1 and TRBJ1-6; unclear D gene. Germline CDR1 is DFQATT and CDR2 is SNEGSKA (reference sequence). The CDR3 is 12 residues long. This CDR3 is CSPREQNSPLHF. DNA for the CDR3: TGCAGCCCGAGGGAGCAGAATTCACCCCTCCACTTT.

This clonotype was picked up a small number of times. The V gene is TRBV29-1, the J gene TRBJ1-2; no clear D. In germline, CDR1 is SQVTM, CDR2 ANQGSEA. Between the trimmed V and J ends, which lost 2 bases and 2 bases, there was a span of 12 bases. The length of the CDR3 is 14 residues. The CDR3 is CSVESRQINYGYTF. The DNA of the CDR3 is TGCAGCGTTGAAAGTAGGCAGATAAACTATGGCTACACCTTC.

This clonotype was observed at least ten times. The chain is built from TRBV6-2 or TRBV6-3 and TRBJ2-2; D unresolved. V was clipped by 2 bases and J by 1 base, with 14 bases between them. The CDR3 consists of 17 residues. Germline V gene sequence: CDR1 MNHEY, CDR2 SVGEGT. The CDR3 loop is CASSYGRPGLNTGELFF. CDR3 bases: TGTGCCAGCAGTTACGGGCGTCCCGGGCTGAACACCGGGGAGCTGTTTTTT.

A few counts support this clonotype. This chain uses TRBV5-1 with TRBJ2-6; possible D gene TRBD1, 6 bases. The CDR3 length is 17 residues. V lost 0 bases and J 1 base, leaving 11 bases between the germline ends. CDR1 and CDR2 (germline): SGHRS, YFSETQ. As DNA, the CDR3 is TGCGCCAGCAGCTTGGCGGTCAGGGGATCTGGGGCCAACGTCCTGACTTTC. Its protein product is CASSLAVRGSGANVLTF.

On this clonotype itself: An end of the junction does not agree with germline; a read error may underlie this. J is TRBJ2-5 and V is TRBV7-7; D ambiguous. The CDR3 extends over 13 amino acids. Per germline, CDR1 SSHAT and CDR2 FNYEAQ (reference sequence). CDR3 bases: TGTGCTAGCAGCAAACAGTTTCAAGAGACCCAGTACTTC. It yields the protein CASSKQFQETQYF.